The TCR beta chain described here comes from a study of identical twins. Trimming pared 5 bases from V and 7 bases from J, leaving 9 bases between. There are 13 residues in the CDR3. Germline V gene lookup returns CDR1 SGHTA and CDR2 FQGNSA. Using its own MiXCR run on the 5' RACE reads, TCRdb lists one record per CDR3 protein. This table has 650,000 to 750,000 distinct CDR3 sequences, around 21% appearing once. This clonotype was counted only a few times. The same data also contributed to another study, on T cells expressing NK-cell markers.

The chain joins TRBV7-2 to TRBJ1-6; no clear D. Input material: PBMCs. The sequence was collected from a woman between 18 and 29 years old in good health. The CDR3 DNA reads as TGTGCCAGCAGCCCGGACGGGAATTCACCCCTCCACTTT. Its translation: CASSPDGNSPLHF.